This T cell receptor beta chain was found in a study of Graves' ophthalmopathy and Graves' hyperthyroidism. Study results and limitations: The model's prediction of ophthalmopathy progression had 70.59% sensitivity and 72% to 80% specificity. With just under 90% sensitivity and less than 83% specificity, a 13-signature model separated ophthalmopathy from stable hyperthyroidism.

RNA served as the template for amplifying TCR beta CDR3 regions. In the first round, RT-PCR was carried out with HTBI primers, and a multiplex PCR formed the second round. TCRdb re-analysed the multiplex PCR reads in MiXCR, keeping a single row per CDR3 protein. The data show about 740,000 distinct CDR3 sequences, roughly two fifths seen once. The PBMCs originated from roughly 10 ml of fresh peripheral blood. Germline V CDR1 and CDR2: LNHDA, SQIVND (reference sequence). The junction had 4 bases not matched to a gene; V was cut back by 5 bases and J by 3 bases. The CDR3 length is 13 residues. This clonotype was recorded at least ten times. What it recognizes is unknown.

The TCR comes from an adult man with Graves' ophthalmopathy. Specimen: peripheral blood. The V gene is TRBV19, the J gene TRBJ2-7; 7 nucleotides line up with TRBD2. The DNA for the CDR3 is TGTGCCAGTAGTGCCGCGGGAGACTACGAGCAGTACTTC. It codes for CASSAAGDYEQYF.